This T cell receptor beta chain was sequenced in a study of OX40 agonist ivuxolimab in advanced cancers. Study background: Having had anti-PD-1, anti-PD-L1 or anti-CTLA-4 therapy before was allowed, and around 39% had some.

With 1 base clipped from V and 2 bases from J, the junction kept 2 bases outside the gene matches. Looked up from germline, CDR1 is MGHRA and CDR2 is YSYEKL. The CDR3 is made up of 15 amino acids. Profiling relied on immunoSEQ multiplex PCR, and the TCRdb table lists in-frame clones only, not all of them. The sample includes 95,000 to 150,000 clones, around 95% seen only once; the top ten take approximately 0.15%. The source was CD4+ or CD8+ T cells sorted from blood, collected in a trial of the OX40 agonist ivuxolimab. The chain recombines TRBV4-1 with TRBJ1-3; 7 bases align to TRBD1. The clonotype originates from an adult with an advanced solid tumor such as melanoma, head and neck, liver or kidney cancer. CDR3 bases: TGCGCCAGCAGCCAAGCGGGGACAGCTGGAAACACCATATATTTT. Translation: CASSQAGTAGNTIYF.